In its sample, the clone carrying this T cell receptor beta chain was seen many times. Trimming removed 5 bases from V and 1 base from J; junction bases left unmatched: 6. Germline CDR1 SGHVS, CDR2 FQNEAQ. The CDR3 totals 15 residues. TCRdb fed the reads into MiXCR, producing one record per CDR3 protein. This repertoire shows about 140,000 distinct CDR3 sequences, under 8.5% found once; its top ten account for roughly 18%. The data belong to a study of T cell repertoires in cytomegalovirus infection. This TCR was sampled from a human donor in good health (CMV status not recorded). Some clones in this sample may be carry-over from other donors' samples. Sequencing was done on a sample of PBMCs. This sequence joins TRBV7-8 and TRBJ2-5; 8 nucleotides agree with TRBD1. The CDR3, as DNA: TGTGCCAGCAGCCTCCAGGGGGCCTCCCAAGAGACCCAGTACTTC. It is translated as CASSLQGASQETQYF.